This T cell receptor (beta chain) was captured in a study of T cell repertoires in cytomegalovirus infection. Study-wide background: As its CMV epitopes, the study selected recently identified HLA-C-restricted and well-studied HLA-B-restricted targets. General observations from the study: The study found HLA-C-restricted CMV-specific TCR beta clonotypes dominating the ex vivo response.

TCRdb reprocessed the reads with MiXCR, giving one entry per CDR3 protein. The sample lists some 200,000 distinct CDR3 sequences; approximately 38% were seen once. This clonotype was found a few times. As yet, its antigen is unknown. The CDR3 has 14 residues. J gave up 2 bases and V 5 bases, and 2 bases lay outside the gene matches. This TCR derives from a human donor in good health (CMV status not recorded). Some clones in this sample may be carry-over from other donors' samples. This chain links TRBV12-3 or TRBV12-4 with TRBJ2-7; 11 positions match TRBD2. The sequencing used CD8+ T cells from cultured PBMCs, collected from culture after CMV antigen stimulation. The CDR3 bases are TGTGCCAGCAGTCCGGGACTAGCGGCCTACGAGCAGTACTTC. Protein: CASSPGLAAYEQYF.